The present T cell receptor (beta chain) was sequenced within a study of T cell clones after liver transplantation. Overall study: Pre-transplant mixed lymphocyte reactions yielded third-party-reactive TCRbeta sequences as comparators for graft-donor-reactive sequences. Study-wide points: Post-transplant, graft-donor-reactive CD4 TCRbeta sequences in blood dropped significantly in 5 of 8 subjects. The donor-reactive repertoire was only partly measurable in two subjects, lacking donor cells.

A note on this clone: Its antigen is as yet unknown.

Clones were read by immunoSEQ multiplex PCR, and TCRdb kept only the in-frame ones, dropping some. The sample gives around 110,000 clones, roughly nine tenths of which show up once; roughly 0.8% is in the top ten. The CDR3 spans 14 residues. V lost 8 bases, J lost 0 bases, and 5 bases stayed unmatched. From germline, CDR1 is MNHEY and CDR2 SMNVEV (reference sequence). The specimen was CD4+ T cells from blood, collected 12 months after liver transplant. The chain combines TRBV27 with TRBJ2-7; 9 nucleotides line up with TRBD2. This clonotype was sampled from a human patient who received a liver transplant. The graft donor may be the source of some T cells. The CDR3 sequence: CASSTSGYSYEQYF. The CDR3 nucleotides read TGTGCCAGCTCGACTAGCGGATACTCCTACGAGCAGTACTTC.